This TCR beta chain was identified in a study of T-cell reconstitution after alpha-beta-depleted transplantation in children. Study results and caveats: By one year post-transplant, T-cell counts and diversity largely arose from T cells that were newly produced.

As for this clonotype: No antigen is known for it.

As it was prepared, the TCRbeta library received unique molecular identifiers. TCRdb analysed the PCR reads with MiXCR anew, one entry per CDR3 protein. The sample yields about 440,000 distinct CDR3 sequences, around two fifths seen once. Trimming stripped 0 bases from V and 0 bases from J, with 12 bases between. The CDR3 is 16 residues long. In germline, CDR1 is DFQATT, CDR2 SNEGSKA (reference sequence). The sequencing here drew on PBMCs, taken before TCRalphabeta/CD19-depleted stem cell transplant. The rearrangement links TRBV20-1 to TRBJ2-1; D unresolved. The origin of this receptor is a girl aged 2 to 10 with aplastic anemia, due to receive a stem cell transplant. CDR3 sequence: CSARDPALSSYNEQFF. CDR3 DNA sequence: TGCAGTGCTAGAGATCCGGCCCTATCCTCCTACAATGAGCAGTTCTTC.